The next 8 T cell receptor beta chains were all read from a single sample in a study of CD8+CD57+ T cells in acquired aplastic anemia. Genomic DNA constituted the template upon which TCR beta VDJ and CDR3 profiling was performed. TCRdb re-called the reads with MiXCR, one entry per CDR3 protein. The sample holds fewer than 200,000 distinct CDR3 sequences; approximately 48% are singletons and the top ten take about an eighth. Patients chosen for sequencing had shown CD8+CD57+ cell expansion by flow cytometry. The sample taken for sequencing was sorted CD4+, CD8+, or CD8+CD57+ T cells (not recorded which) from PBMCs. These receptors all stem from a human donor with aplastic anemia.

In the case of this clonotype: A junction boundary mismatches the germline segment, possibly from a read error. The gene calls are TRBV15 and TRBJ2-3; 9 nucleotides line up with TRBD2. The V gene's germline CDR1 is LNHNV and CDR2 YYDKDF (reference sequence). This CDR3 region has 16 residues. CDR3 sequence (DNA): TGTGCCACCAGCAGGCAACGGACTAGCGCGACAGGTACGCAGTATTTT. Protein: CATSRQRTSATGTQYF. The whole variable domain, filled in from reference TRBV15 and TRBJ2-3, reads DAMVIQNPRYQVTQFGKPVTLSCSQTLNHNVMYWYQQKSSQAPKLLFHYYDKDFNNEADTPDNFQSRRPNTSFCFLDIRSPGLGDTAMYLCATSRQRTSATGTQYFGPGTRLTVL.

This clonotype was counted ten times or more. V is TRBV20-1 and J is TRBJ2-1, with D uncertain. The CDR3 has 11 amino acids. Trimming left V 6 bases short and J 5 bases short, with 8 bases between. Germline-derived CDR1 and CDR2 are DFQATT and SNEGSKA (reference sequence). The CDR3 bases are TGCAGTGCCCTTCAGAACAATGAGCAGTTCTTC. As protein: CSALQNNEQFF.

This clonotype was detected ten times or more. The V and J genes are TRBV5-5 and TRBJ1-2, with no clear D. This CDR3 comprises 15 residues. Germline V CDR1 and CDR2: SGHKS, YYEKEE (reference sequence). The ends were cut back, 0 bases at V and 3 bases at J, with 12 bases in the middle. The CDR3 nucleotides are TGTGCCAGCAGCTTGGGTGGGGTTAGAGACTATGGCTACACCTTC. Amino acids: CASSLGGVRDYGYTF.

The J gene is TRBJ2-7, the V gene TRBV28; the D is unclear. Germline CDR1 MDHEN, CDR2 SYDVKM. The CDR3 contains 16 residues. V was clipped by 1 base and J by 6 bases, with 19 bases between them. The CDR3 here is CASSLYPDTTWGEQYF. CDR3 in DNA: TGTGCCAGCAGTTTATATCCCGACACTACTTGGGGCGAGCAGTACTTC.

This clonotype has a handful of counts. The chain uses TRBV15 and TRBJ2-3, with D possibly being TRBD1 (6 bases). The CDR3 is made up of 14 amino acids. Germline V gene sequence: CDR1 LNHNV, CDR2 YYDKDF (reference sequence). V shed 3 bases and J shed 11 bases, with 18 bases lying between them. In DNA, the CDR3 is TGTGCCACCAGCAGCTACGGGGTGGGACAAATGCAGTATTTT. Its translation is CATSSYGVGQMQYF.

This clonotype was observed many times. The chain has TRBV5-5 and TRBJ1-3; D not resolved. The CDR3 consists of 15 residues. V lost 4 bases and J lost 0, with 11 bases in between. Germline V gives CDR1 SGHKS, CDR2 YYEKEE (reference sequence). The CDR3 is CASSRDGLSGNTIYF. In nucleotides, the CDR3 is TGTGCCAGCAGCAGAGACGGTCTCTCTGGAAACACCATATATTTT. Based on the CDR3 plus reference TRBV5-5 and TRBJ1-3, the full variable domain is DAGVTQSPTHLIKTRGQQVTLRCSPISGHKSVSWYQQVLGQGPQFIFQYYEKEERGRGNFPDRFSARQFPNYSSELNVNALLLGDSALYLCASSRDGLSGNTIYFGEGSWLTVV.

This chain links TRBV7-2 with TRBJ2-3; D remains unclear. The germline V gene encodes CDR1 SGHTA and CDR2 FQGNSA. The CDR3 runs to 15 residues. V lost 5 bases and J lost 4, with 16 bases in between. The CDR3 reads CASSPSRSAPDTQYF. Here the CDR3 DNA reads TGTGCCAGCAGCCCCTCCAGATCAGCCCCAGATACGCAGTATTTT.

In regard to this clonotype: A read error may explain this, as a much larger clone is one base away. The CDR3 spells CASSLEPRDFYGHTF. CDR3 sequence (DNA): TGTGCCAGCAGCCTCGAGCCCAGGGATTTCTATGGCCACACCTTC. The rearrangement links TRBV11-2 to TRBJ1-2; the D gene is possibly TRBD1 (5 bases). The CDR3 extends over 15 amino acids. In germline, CDR1 is SGHAT, CDR2 FQNNGV.